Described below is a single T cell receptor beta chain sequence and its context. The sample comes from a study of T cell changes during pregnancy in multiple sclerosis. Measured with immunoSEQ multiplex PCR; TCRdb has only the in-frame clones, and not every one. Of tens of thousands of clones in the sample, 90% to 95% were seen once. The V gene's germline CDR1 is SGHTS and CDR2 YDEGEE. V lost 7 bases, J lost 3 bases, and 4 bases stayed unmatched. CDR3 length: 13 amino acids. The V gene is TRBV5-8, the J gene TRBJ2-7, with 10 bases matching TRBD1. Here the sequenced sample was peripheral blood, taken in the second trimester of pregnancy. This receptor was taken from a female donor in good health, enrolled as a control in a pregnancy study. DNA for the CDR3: TGTGCCAGCTTCTGGACAGGGGGCTACGAGCAGTACTTC. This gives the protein CASFWTGGYEQYF.